The present entry profiles one T cell receptor beta chain with its context. This clone was recorded once. Its antigen remains unidentified. No much larger clonotype is one base removed from it; base qualities were not supplied. The data derive from a study of blood T cell repertoires in COVID-19 (dated by TCRdb to 2018 to 2021). At the level of the whole study: The collaborator samples originated in the United States, Italy and Spain and spanned the acute and convalescent phases of COVID-19. A freely available public database, intended as a resource for researchers studying the immune response to SARS-CoV-2, is where the repertoires were released. Where available, HLA class I and class II types were obtained from metadata supplied by the sample provider rather than from assay-based typing. Samples were obtained from the ongoing ImmuneRACE study (first 160 participants) and from over a thousand subjects provided by 6 global collaborators. The prospective study material was composed of cDNA or gDNA derived from T cells, B-cell-depleted T cells, or PBMCs. The sample metadata nearly always contained a de-identified subject ID, COVID-19 status, age in years and sex. The dataset comprised deeply sampled blood TCRbeta repertoires from subjects exposed to, actively infected with, or recovered from COVID-19. The study at large found these results: Clinical and demographic metadata were provided uncurated, with the amount varying by source and participant.

The germline V gene (reference sequence) supplies CDR1 LGHDT and CDR2 YNNKEL. A distance of 3 bases separates the germline ends of V and J, which lose 4 bases and 6 bases respectively. The CDR3 holds 11 amino acids from the cysteine to the phenylalanine. Of all the DNA, just the CDR3 is kept, 33 bases in frame from base 1. TCRbeta CDR3 regions were amplified from genomic DNA by means of the immunoSEQ Assay, a bias-controlled multiplex PCR. On the study's bioinformatics: The number of nucleated cells in each sample was estimated by amplification of reference gene primers within the assay. Sequence reads were collapsed and filtered to measure the absolute abundance of every unique TCRbeta CDR3 rearrangement. For each sample, productive Simpson clonality was calculated by taking the square root of Simpson's diversity index across productive rearrangements. TCRdb retrieved this table from immuneACCESS and kept in-frame rearrangements only. Not all clones are present; in checked studies, unresolved V genes account for under half, and no reason is known for the remainder. That table is the source of V, J and clone size, and D and trimming were worked out from the DNA. This sample comprises 45,000 or so clones, 84% of them detected only once. Jointly, the top ten make up about 45% of the sample.

The collaborating institutions used their own protocols to collect whole blood in K2EDTA tubes. For TCRbeta analysis, collaborators shipped samples as frozen whole blood, isolated PBMCs, or DNA extracted from either of those sample types. This receptor was taken from a human donor in a cohort sampled during active COVID-19. Sequenced input: peripheral blood. This receptor chain uses TRBV3-1 (or the pseudogene TRBV3-2) and TRBJ2-2; no D gene call is confident. The CDR3 protein: CASSPSGELFF. At the DNA level, the sequence is TGTGCCAGCAGCCCTTCCGGGGAGCTGTTTTTT.